Detailed here is one T cell receptor (beta chain). What it recognizes is unknown. The time point: cycle 4 day 1 (C4D1), after five to seven weeks of nivolumab. Exposure to brentuximab vedotin varied, and each patient had relapsed following autologous stem cell transplantation. Patients had relapsed/refractory classical Hodgkin lymphoma with complete response, partial response or progressive disease as best response. V lost 0 bases and J 4 bases, leaving 11 bases between the germline ends. There are 15 residues in the CDR3. Germline CDR1 MRHNA, CDR2 SNTAGT. Clones were sequenced by immunoSEQ multiplex PCR, and TCRdb holds only the in-frame ones, with some missing. The sample consists of 100,000 or so clones, approximately 94% of them appearing once. This record belongs to a study of PD-1 blockade in classical Hodgkin lymphoma. Study-wide results and caveats: CD4+ TCR diversity, unlike CD8+, climbed significantly by C4D1.

The chain joins TRBV6-4 to TRBJ2-3; D remains ambiguous. The sequences come from peripheral blood mononuclear cells (PBMCs), collected before the fourth cycle of nivolumab. This TCR was recovered from a human donor with classical Hodgkin lymphoma. Here the CDR3 reads CASSDSIVGPDTQYF. For the CDR3, the DNA is TGTGCCAGCAGTGACTCGATAGTCGGGCCAGATACGCAGTATTTT.